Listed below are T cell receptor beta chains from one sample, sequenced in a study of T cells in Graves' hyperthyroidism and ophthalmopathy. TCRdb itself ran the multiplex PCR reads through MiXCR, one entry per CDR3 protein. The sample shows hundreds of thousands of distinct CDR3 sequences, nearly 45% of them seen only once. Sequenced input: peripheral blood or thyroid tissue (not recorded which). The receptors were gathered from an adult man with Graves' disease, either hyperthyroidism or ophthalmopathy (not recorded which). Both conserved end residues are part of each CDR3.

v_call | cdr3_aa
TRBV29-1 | CSVEEDSSYGYTF
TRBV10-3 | CAISGSSGNQPQHF
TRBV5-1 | CASSFAQGATGYTF
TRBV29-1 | CSDFTVHSGAARVYTF
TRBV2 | CASIRPTGSNYGYTF
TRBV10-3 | CAVAPGVEPNQPQHF
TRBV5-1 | CASGAGTGNEKLFF
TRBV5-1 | CASRVNAGGHGYTF
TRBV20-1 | CSARVQDGNNQPQHF
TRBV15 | CATSSTGRAGYTF
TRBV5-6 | CASRRTGLTEAFF
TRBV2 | CASSAGTGILGYTF
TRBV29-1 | CSVEGGGYTEAFF
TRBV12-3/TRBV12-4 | CASSPTGSIYGYTF
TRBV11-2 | CASSFEGMGNSPLHF
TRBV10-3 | CAISAVAGGPTGELFF
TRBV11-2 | CASSPYRDRDYEQYF
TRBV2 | CASSESKISGSF
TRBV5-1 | CASSVQTGVVGEKLFF
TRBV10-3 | CAIRGVDGANVLTF
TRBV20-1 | CSARADRGTYEQYF
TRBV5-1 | CASSSEDRVEKLFF
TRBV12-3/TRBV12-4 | CASSLEGTGGGYTF
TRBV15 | CATTGGQGDGYTF
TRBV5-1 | CASSFHRAEYNSPLHF
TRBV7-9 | CASSRATGVNEKLFF
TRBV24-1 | CATSASDGNWGYTF
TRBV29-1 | CSTDADRGGNTIYF
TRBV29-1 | CSVGTGAWEQYF
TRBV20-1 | CSATTGMTEAFF
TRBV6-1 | CASRTTGWYTEAFF
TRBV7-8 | CASRSGDRDYEQYF
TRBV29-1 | CSAGRGGQFEQYF
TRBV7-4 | CASSLETGTSGRWETQYF
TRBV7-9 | CASSPTATNSPLHF
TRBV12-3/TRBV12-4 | CASTGQGNGYTF
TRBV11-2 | CASRLGVGIEAFF
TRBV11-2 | CASSLAGGRALGETQYF
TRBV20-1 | CSAPDLGTMNTEAFF
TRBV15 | CATRGQRLMNTEAFF
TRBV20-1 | CSARSGTSRRESEQYF
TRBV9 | CASSLGHTGNQPQHF
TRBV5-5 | CASSFDGIYGYTF
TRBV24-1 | CATSDFSSLETQYF
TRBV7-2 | CAGSIGTHENTEAFF
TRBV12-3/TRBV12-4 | CATGAGTTYEQYF
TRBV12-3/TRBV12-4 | CASSRDQGQETQYF
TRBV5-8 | CASSPGLQETQYF
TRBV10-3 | CAISESQGIVNSPLHF
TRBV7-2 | CASSVWTGGTEAFF